This entry is about one TCR beta chain. Its specificity is not known. The sample belongs to a study of shared clonotypes between healthy human individuals. At the level of the study: Donors had three CD4 naive, three CD4 memory, two CD8 naive and one CD8 memory plate apiece.

Germline CDR1 is SGDLS and CDR2 is YYNGEE. CDR3 length equals 17 residues. Trimming removed 5 bases from V and 2 bases from J; junction bases left unmatched: 5. CD4+ cell separation produced CD45RA+ naive and CD45RA-negative memory subsets. General study findings and limits: Only blood was sampled, and tissue TCR repertoires likely differ from blood ones.

Sequenced by immunoSEQ multiplex PCR; TCRdb stores in-frame clones only, minus some. Of some 2.4 million clones in the sample, 93% were seen once. This receptor was identified in a man aged 18 to 29 in good health. Some clones in this sample may be carry-over from other donors' samples. This chain links TRBV9 with TRBJ2-1, with 15 bases fitting TRBD2. Sequenced material: naive CD4+ T cells from PBMCs. Indicated subset: CD45RA+ positively selected. CDR3 sequence reads: CASSSWTSGRAYNEQFF. In DNA form, the CDR3 reads TGTGCCAGCAGTTCATGGACTAGCGGGAGGGCCTACAATGAGCAGTTCTTC.